This TCR beta chain was sequenced for a study of shared clonotypes between healthy human individuals. The table came from immunoSEQ multiplex PCR; TCRdb's copy has only in-frame clones and leaves some out. The profile covers approximately 2,000,000 clones, with approximately 90% appearing a single time and around 0.38% taken by the ten largest. CDR1 is SGHTA and CDR2 is FQGNSA in the germline V gene. Trimming took 5 bases from V and 7 from J, leaving 18 bases between them. The CDR3 length is 14 residues. The donors were adults (healthy and HIV-negative) with no recent acute infections or vaccinations.

This sequence originates from a man aged 18 to 30 in good health. Some clones in this sample may be carry-over from other donors' samples. J is TRBJ2-7 and V is TRBV7-2; tentatively, D is TRBD2 (5 bases). Sequencing was carried out using naive CD4+ T cells from PBMCs. As to subset: CD45RA+ positively selected. The CDR3, as DNA: TGTGCCAGCAGCCTAGAGCGGACCCCTGGGGAGCAGTACTTC. Its protein product is CASSLERTPGEQYF.